This T cell receptor (beta chain) was sequenced in a study of neurological immune-mediated disorders. The CDR3 runs 13 residues. V was shortened by 1 base and J by 1 base, with 3 bases between the two germline ends. Germline V gene sequence: CDR1 KGHSH, CDR2 LQKENI. Each CDR3 protein gets one entry after TCRdb re-called the 5' RACE reads with MiXCR. The sample lists about 81,000 distinct CDR3 sequences; around 4.5% were seen once. At least ten counts were recorded for this clonotype. Time point meaning: longitudinal time-point 3. The V call is TRBV18, the J call TRBJ2-3, with D hard to call. The TCR sequence derives from a woman aged 60 to 75 with multiple sclerosis. Source material: PBMCs. The CDR3, as DNA: TGTGCCAGCTCACCACGCCGCACAGATACGCAGTATTTT. Translated, it gives CASSPRRTDTQYF.